The TCR beta chain described here comes from a study of blood T cell repertoires in COVID-19. Study-wide background: Samples representing acute and convalescent COVID-19 were sourced from the United States, Italy and Spain. Nucleic acid was either cDNA or gDNA, and it came from T cells, B-cell-depleted T cells, or PBMCs.

Donors were grouped by their self-reported clinical history. This clone was observed once. Profiled with immunoSEQ multiplex PCR; TCRdb holds only in-frame clones, not every one. The repertoire holds under 300,000 clones, with 70% to 90% as singletons. Sequenced material: PBMCs or T cells enriched from blood (not recorded which). This sequence was found in a woman aged 25 to 39 who had recovered from COVID-19.

The CDR3 is CASSFRDRGSRQYF. CDR3 DNA: TGTGCCAGCAGCTTCAGGGACAGGGGTTCCCGGCAGTACTTC. J is TRBJ2-7 and V is TRBV5-4; 10 nucleotides match TRBD1. The CDR3 covers 14 residues. Unmatched junction bases numbered 8, after V lost 2 bases and J lost 9 bases. From germline, CDR1 is SGHNT and CDR2 YYREEE (reference sequence).